One sample yielded the 21 T cell receptor beta chains listed below, sequenced in a study of tumor-infiltrating lymphocytes in primary liver carcinoma. Investigators took RNA and DNA out together from 20-30 mg of unsorted bulk tissue. TCR beta cDNA was prepared out of roughly 520 ng total RNA by means of a constant-region primer. Modified slightly, ARM-PCR produced TCR beta libraries over three nested multiplex PCR rounds. Amplification in the first two PCR rounds was performed using TRBV1-TRBV30 forward primers and a C-beta reverse primer for around 10 cycles each. MiXCR, applied by TCRdb to the multiplex PCR reads, yields one record per CDR3 protein. Counted here are approximately 120,000 distinct CDR3 sequences, 64% occurring once; the ten biggest clones make up roughly 7.9%. The source material was liver tumor tissue from sampling region 3. Subset denoted: tumor region T3, left-lateral pole. The receptors originated from a woman aged 60 to 75 with primary liver carcinoma and hepatitis B virus infection.

The V gene is TRBV7-9, the J gene TRBJ2-1; tentatively, D is TRBD2 (6 bases). Germline lookup yields CDR1 SEHNR and CDR2 FQNEAQ (reference sequence). This CDR3 is 13 amino acids long. Trimming stripped 5 bases from V and 3 bases from J, with 8 bases between. CDR3 coding DNA: TGTGCCAGCAGCCGGGGGTTCTACAATGAGCAGTTCTTC. Translated, it gives CASSRGFYNEQFF.

Points on this clonotype: The junction shows a germline mismatch at one end, possibly a read error. CDR3 residues: CSSSSPKGTGANVLTF. CDR3 DNA: TGTTCCAGCAGCTCGCCAAAGGGGACTGGGGCCAACGTCCTGACCTTC. J is TRBJ2-6 and V is TRBV5-5; weak D call: TRBD2 (6 bases). CDR1 and CDR2 (germline): SGHKS, YYEKEE (reference sequence). The CDR3 runs to 16 residues.

With respect to this clonotype: It may be a read error: a sequence one base away is much more abundant. The rearrangement uses TRBV5-8 and TRBJ2-1; TRBD1 might be the D (6 bases). The CDR3 is 15 amino acids. Between the trimmed V and J ends, which lost 4 bases and 7 bases, there was a span of 18 bases. CDR1 is SGHTS and CDR2 is YDEGEE in the germline V gene. DNA of the CDR3: TGTGCCAGCAGCCTCGACCGGGGCAGGGGTAATGAGCAGTTCTTC. This sequence encodes CASSLDRGRGNEQFF.

V is TRBV10-3 and J is TRBJ2-1, with D unresolved. The CDR3 has 14 residues. The germline CDR1 and CDR2 sequences are ENHRY and SYGVKD. V was clipped by 0 bases and J by 5 bases, with 8 bases between them. The CDR3 spells CAISESKPNNEQFF. Written as DNA, the CDR3 is TGTGCCATCAGTGAGTCGAAGCCAAACAATGAGCAGTTCTTC.

This clonotype was detected only once. A much larger clone lies one base from this, so it may be a read error. J is TRBJ2-2 and V is TRBV7-8; tentatively, D is TRBD1 (6 bases). Germline CDR1 is SGHVS and CDR2 is FQNEAQ. This CDR3 is 16 amino acids long. The V end was cut by 6 bases, the J end by 4 bases, with 18 bases between. CDR3 sequence: CASRHITGWCTGELFF. CDR3 coding DNA: TGTGCCAGCAGACACATCACAGGGTGGTGCACCGGGGAGCTGTTTTTT.

This clonotype was counted many times. This chain connects TRBV12-3 or TRBV12-4 to TRBJ1-3; D gene uncertain. Trimming took 3 bases from V and 0 from J, leaving 15 bases between them. The CDR3 consists of 17 residues. The CDR3 sequence: CASSFNSQANSGNTIYF. CDR3 sequence (DNA): TGTGCCAGCAGTTTTAATTCTCAGGCAAACTCTGGAAACACCATATATTTT.

To note about this clonotype: A much larger clone differs by one base, so this may be a read error. V and J are TRBV12-3 or TRBV12-4 and TRBJ2-3, with no clear D. This CDR3 has 13 residues. CDR3 nucleotide sequence: TGTGCCAGCAGTTCGAGTGGCCCAGATATGCAGTATTTT. It is translated as CASSSSGPDMQYF.

Notes on this clonotype: The junction departs from the called germline gene at one end, perhaps through a read error. The chain combines TRBV20-1 with TRBJ1-2; D is unresolved. This CDR3 has 13 amino acids. Germline V gene lookup returns CDR1 DFQATT and CDR2 SNEGSKA (reference sequence). The CDR3 bases are TGTAGTGCTACTCATGACGGCGCCTATGGCTACACCTTC. Translation: CSATHDGAYGYTF.

A remark on this clonotype: This CDR3 is missing its conserved last phenylalanine or tryptophan, likely due to a read error. The chain employs TRBV6-5 and TRBJ2-4; 10 bases are shared with TRBD2. There are 15 residues in the CDR3. CDR1 MNHEY and CDR2 SVGAGI come from the germline V gene. The CDR3 DNA follows: TGTGCCAACAGTTACCTAGCGGGAGACGGGAACATTCAGTACATC. Encoded protein: CANSYLAGDGNIQYI.

Worth noting for this clonotype: Possible read error: a much larger clone is one base away. This chain uses TRBV14 with TRBJ2-1; 9 bases are shared with TRBD1. With V trimmed by 5 bases and J by 16 bases, 18 bases remained unmatched. Per the germline V gene, CDR1 is SGHDN and CDR2 is FVKESK. This CDR3 is 15 amino acids long. DNA for the CDR3: TGTGCCAGCAGCTTGGCCGGGACAGGGCCTCTGTCGGCATTCTTC. It codes for CASSLAGTGPLSAFF.

For this clonotype: A much bigger clone sits one base away, suggesting this may be a read error. This chain joins TRBV5-1 and TRBJ2-7, with TRBD2 matching over 14 bases. The CDR3 is made up of 14 amino acids. Trimming at V came to 4 bases and at J to 6 bases, leaving 3 bases not matched to a gene. Germline CDR1 SGHRS, CDR2 YFSETQ. The CDR3, as DNA: TGCGCCAGCAGCATGGGACTAGCGGGAGTCGAGCAGTACTTC. As protein: CASSMGLAGVEQYF.

A word on this clonotype: It may be a read error: a sequence one base away is much more abundant. This sequence joins TRBV12-3 or TRBV12-4 and TRBJ1-1, with TRBD1 as a possible D gene (6 bases). The CDR3 consists of 12 residues. Deletions cut 5 bases from V and 8 bases from J, with 12 bases between. As DNA, the CDR3 is TGTGCCAGCAGTCGGATCGGGACAGAAGCTTTCTTT. This sequence encodes CASSRIGTEAFF.

This clonotype was observed a few times. A much larger clone differs from this one at a single base, so this may be a read error. The rearrangement joins TRBV10-2 to TRBJ2-7, with D possibly TRBD2 on 5 matching bases. Germline assignment: CDR1 WSHSY and CDR2 SAAADI. The CDR3 runs to 16 residues. V was trimmed by 7 bases and J by 0 bases, leaving 19 bases between them. Written as DNA, the CDR3 is TGCGCCAGCACCACACCCCCAGAGGGCGGCTCCTACGAGCAGTACTTC. It translates to CASTTPPEGGSYEQYF.

Points on this clonotype: With a much larger clone just one base away, this may be a read error. The rearrangement uses TRBV4-1 and TRBJ2-3; TRBD1 might be the D (6 bases). The V gene's germline CDR1 is MGHRA and CDR2 YSYEKL. This CDR3 has 15 amino acids. Here the CDR3 DNA reads TGCGCCAGCAGCCTGGGACACTCCAGCACAGTTACGCAGTATTTT. It is translated as CASSLGHSSTVTQYF.

This rearrangement joins TRBV5-1 to TRBJ2-1; 14 bases align to TRBD2. Germline values: CDR1 SGHRS, CDR2 YFSETQ. The J segment lost 8 bases and the V segment lost 4 bases, leaving 14 bases of the junction unmatched. CDR3 length equals 18 residues. CDR3 in DNA: TGCGCCAGCAGCGCAGCTAAAGGGACTAGCGGGAGTTACGATGAGCAGTTCTTC. Protein product: CASSAAKGTSGSYDEQFF.

On this clonotype itself: This sequence may be a read error, since a much larger clone differs from it by one base. The chain combines TRBV11-2 with TRBJ1-1; TRBD1 agrees at 8 bases. CDR3 size: 15 residues. CDR1 SGHAT and CDR2 FQNNGV come from the germline V gene. Written as DNA, the CDR3 is TGTGCCAGCAGCCGTACCCAGGGGGCCTTCACTGAAGCTCTCTTT. This codes for CASSRTQGAFTEALF.

For this clonotype: Because it lacks the conserved phenylalanine or tryptophan at the end, this CDR3 is likely a read error. The chain combines TRBV6-1 with TRBJ1-2; D unresolved. The ends were cut back, 5 bases at V and 5 bases at J, with 18 bases in the middle. The V gene's germline CDR1 is MNHNS and CDR2 SASEGT. The length of the CDR3 is 15 residues. CDR3 residues: CASSPRSGGNYGYTL. CDR3 DNA sequence: TGTGCCAGCAGTCCCCGATCGGGTGGGAATTATGGCTACACCCTC.

Many counts were recorded for this clonotype. This chain connects TRBV12-3 or TRBV12-4 to TRBJ2-1; 12 positions agree with TRBD2. The CDR3 covers 15 residues. The V and J ends lost 1 base and 6 bases, in that order; junction bases with no gene match: 1. For the CDR3, the DNA is TGTGCCAGCAGTTTAGGGACTAGCGGGACCAATGAGCAGTTCTTC. It codes for CASSLGTSGTNEQFF.

The chain recombines TRBV24-1 with TRBJ2-3, with D perhaps matching TRBD1 or TRBD2 (5 bases each). This CDR3 has 14 residues. CDR1 KGHDR and CDR2 SFDVKD come from the germline V gene. V dropped 3 bases and J dropped 5 bases, with 11 bases sitting between them. The CDR3 DNA sequence: TGTGCCACCAGTGATCCCCGGGACGTAGATACGCAGTATTTT. Encoded protein: CATSDPRDVDTQYF.

About this clonotype itself: One junction end disagrees with the germline gene, perhaps due to a read error. This chain joins TRBV11-2 and TRBJ2-1, with D tentatively TRBD1 or TRBD2 (5 bases each). Germline V gene sequence: CDR1 SGHAT, CDR2 FQNNGV. This CDR3 region has 17 residues. CDR3: CASCLEGYKGSYNEQFF. CDR3 DNA: TGTGCCAGCTGCTTAGAGGGGTACAAGGGTTCCTACAATGAGCAATTCTTC.

About this clonotype itself: The final CDR3 position lacks the conserved phenylalanine or tryptophan, pointing to a likely read error. The chain combines TRBV6-6 with TRBJ2-6; D ambiguous. This CDR3 region has 13 residues. Germline CDR1 MNHNY, CDR2 SVGAGI (reference sequence). Trimming pared 5 bases from V and 2 bases from J, leaving 4 bases between. The CDR3 nucleotides are TGTGCCAGCAGTATACCTGGGGCCAACGTCCTGACTTTA. Protein sequence: CASSIPGANVLTL.